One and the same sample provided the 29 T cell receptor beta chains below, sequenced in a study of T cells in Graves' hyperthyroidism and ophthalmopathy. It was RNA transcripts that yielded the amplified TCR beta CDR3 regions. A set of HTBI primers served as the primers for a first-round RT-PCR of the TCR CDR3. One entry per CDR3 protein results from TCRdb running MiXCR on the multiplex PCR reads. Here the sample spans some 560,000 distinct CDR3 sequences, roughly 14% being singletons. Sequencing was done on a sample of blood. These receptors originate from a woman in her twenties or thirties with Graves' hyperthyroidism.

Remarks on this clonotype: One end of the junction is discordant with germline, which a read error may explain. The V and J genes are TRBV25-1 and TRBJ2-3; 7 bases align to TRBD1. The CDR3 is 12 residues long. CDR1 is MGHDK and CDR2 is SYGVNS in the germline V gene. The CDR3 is CASSDWTGTQYF. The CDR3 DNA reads TGTGCCAGCAGTGACTGGACAGGTACGCAGTATTTT.

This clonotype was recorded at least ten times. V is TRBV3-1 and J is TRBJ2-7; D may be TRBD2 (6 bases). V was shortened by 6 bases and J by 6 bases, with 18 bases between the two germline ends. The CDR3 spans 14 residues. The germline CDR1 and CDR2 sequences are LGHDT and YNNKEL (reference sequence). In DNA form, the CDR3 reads TGTGCCAGCAGTCGATCGGAGGGCCGTATCGAGCAGTACTTC. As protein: CASSRSEGRIEQYF.

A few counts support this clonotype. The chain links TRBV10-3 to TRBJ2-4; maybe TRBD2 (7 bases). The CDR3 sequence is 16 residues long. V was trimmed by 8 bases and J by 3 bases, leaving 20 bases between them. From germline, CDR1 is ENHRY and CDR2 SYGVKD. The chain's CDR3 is CAISLGGGLGKNIQYF. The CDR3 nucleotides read TGTGCCATCTCATTAGGGGGGGGGCTAGGCAAAAACATTCAGTACTTC.

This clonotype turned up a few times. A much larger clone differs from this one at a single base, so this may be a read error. CDR3 bases: TGTGCCAGCAGTTGGGGGACCGTCGACAGGGGGTGGCAAGAGGCCCAGTACTTC. Translated, it gives CASSWGTVDRGWQEAQYF. The V gene is TRBV12-3 or TRBV12-4, the J gene TRBJ2-5, with 9 bases aligning to TRBD1. The CDR3 loop spans 18 amino acids.

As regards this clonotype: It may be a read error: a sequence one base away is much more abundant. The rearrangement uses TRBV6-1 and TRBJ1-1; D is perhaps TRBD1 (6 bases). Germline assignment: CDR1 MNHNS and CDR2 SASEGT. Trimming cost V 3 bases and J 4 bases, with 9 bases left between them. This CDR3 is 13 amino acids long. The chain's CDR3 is CASSEAGATEAFF. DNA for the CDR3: TGTGCCAGCAGTGAGGCAGGGGCCACTGAAGCTTTCTTT.

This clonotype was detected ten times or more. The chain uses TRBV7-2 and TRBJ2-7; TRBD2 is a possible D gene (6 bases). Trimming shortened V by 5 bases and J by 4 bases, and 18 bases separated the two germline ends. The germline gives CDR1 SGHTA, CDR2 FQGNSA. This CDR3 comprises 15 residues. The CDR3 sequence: CASSVELRDFYEQYF. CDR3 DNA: TGTGCCAGCAGCGTTGAACTCCGGGACTTTTACGAGCAGTACTTC.

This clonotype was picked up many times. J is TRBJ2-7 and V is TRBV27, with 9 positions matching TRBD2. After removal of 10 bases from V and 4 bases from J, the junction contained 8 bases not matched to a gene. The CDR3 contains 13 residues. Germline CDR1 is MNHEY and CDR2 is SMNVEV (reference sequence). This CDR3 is CATQRRGGYEQYF. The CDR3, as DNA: TGTGCCACCCAAAGGCGGGGGGGGTACGAGCAGTACTTC.

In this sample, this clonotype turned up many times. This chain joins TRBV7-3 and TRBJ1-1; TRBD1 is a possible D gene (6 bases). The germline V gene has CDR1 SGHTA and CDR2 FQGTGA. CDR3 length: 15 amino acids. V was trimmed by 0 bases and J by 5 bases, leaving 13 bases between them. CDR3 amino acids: CASSLTGGQWTEAFF. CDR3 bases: TGTGCCAGCAGCTTAACGGGGGGGCAATGGACTGAAGCTTTCTTT.

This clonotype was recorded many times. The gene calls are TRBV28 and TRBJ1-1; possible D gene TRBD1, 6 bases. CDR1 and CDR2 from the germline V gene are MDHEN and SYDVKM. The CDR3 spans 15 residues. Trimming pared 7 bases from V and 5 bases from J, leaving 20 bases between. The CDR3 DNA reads TGTGCCAGCAAGCCCGCGGGGGGGCGCAGAACTGAAGCTTTCTTT. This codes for CASKPAGGRRTEAFF.

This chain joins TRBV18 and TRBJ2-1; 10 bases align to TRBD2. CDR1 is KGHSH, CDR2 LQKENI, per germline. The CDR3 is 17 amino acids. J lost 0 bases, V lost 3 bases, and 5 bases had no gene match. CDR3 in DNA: TGTGCCAGCTCACCCTCTCTAGCGGGAGCCTCCTACAATGAGCAGTTCTTC. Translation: CASSPSLAGASYNEQFF.

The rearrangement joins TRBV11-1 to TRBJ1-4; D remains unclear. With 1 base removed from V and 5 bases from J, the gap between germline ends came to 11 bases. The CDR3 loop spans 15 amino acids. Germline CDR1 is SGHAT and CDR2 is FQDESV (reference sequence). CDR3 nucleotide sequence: TGTGCCAGCAGCTTAGGGGCCGCTTTAAATGAAAAACTGTTTTTT. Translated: CASSLGAALNEKLFF.

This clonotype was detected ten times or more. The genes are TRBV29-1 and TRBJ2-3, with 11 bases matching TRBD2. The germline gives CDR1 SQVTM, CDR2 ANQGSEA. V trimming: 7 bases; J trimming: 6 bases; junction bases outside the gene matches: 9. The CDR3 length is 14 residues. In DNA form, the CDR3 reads TGCAGCGGTACTAGCGGGAGACTTAGGGATACGCAGTATTTT. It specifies CSGTSGRLRDTQYF.

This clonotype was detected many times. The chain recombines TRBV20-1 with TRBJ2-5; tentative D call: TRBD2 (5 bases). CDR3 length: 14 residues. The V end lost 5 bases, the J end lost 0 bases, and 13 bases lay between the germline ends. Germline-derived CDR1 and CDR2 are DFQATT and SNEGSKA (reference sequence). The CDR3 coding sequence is TGCAGTGCTCCACCACGAGCGGACCAAGAGACCCAGTACTTC. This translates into CSAPPRADQETQYF.

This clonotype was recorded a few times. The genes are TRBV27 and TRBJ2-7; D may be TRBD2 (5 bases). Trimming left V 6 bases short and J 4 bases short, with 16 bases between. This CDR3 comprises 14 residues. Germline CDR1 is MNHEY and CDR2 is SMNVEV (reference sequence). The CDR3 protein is CASSLRAGYYEQYF. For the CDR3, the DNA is TGTGCCAGCAGCCTGCGGGCCGGTTATTACGAGCAGTACTTC.

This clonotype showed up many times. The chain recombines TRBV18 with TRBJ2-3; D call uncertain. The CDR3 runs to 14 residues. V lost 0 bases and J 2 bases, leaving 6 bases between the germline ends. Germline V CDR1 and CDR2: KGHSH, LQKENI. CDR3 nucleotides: TGTGCCAGCTCACCACCTACAAACACAGATACGCAGTATTTT. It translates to CASSPPTNTDTQYF. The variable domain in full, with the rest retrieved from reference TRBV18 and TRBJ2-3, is NAGVMQNPRHLVRRRGQEARLRCSPMKGHSHVYWYRQLPEEGLKFMVYLQKENIIDESGMPKERFSAEFPKEGPSILRIQQVVRGDSAAYFCASSPPTNTDTQYFGPGTRLTVL.

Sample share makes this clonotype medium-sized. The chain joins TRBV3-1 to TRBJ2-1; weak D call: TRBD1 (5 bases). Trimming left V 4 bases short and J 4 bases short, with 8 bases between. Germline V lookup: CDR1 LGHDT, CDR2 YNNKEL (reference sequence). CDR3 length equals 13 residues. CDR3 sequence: CASSPPGYNEQFF. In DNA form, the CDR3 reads TGTGCCAGCAGCCCCCCAGGGTACAATGAGCAGTTCTTC.

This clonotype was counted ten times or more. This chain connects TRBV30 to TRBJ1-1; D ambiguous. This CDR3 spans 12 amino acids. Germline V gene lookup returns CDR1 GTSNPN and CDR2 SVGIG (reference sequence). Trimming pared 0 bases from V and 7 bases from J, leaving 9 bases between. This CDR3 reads CAWSVEFNEAFF. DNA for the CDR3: TGTGCCTGGAGTGTAGAGTTTAATGAAGCTTTCTTT.

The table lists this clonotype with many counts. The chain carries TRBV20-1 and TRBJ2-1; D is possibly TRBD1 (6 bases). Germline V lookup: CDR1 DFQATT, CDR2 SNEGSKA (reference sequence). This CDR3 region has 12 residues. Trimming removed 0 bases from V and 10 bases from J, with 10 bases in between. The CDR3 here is CSAREGGPEQFF. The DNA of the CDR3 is TGCAGTGCTAGAGAAGGGGGTCCCGAGCAGTTCTTC.

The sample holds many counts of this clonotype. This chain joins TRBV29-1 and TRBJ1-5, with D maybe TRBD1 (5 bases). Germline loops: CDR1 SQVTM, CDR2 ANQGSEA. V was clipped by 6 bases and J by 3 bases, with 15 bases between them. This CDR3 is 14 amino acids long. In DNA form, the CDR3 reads TGCAGCGTCTTGGCGGACACGGACAATCAGCCCCAGCATTTT. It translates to CSVLADTDNQPQHF.

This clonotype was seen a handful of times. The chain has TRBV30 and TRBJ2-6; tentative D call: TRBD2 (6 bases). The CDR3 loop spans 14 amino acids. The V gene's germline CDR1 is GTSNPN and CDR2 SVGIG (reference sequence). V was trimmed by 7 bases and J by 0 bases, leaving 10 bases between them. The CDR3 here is CASDGSSGANVLTF. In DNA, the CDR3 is TGTGCCTCGGACGGGAGCTCTGGGGCCAACGTCCTGACTTTC.

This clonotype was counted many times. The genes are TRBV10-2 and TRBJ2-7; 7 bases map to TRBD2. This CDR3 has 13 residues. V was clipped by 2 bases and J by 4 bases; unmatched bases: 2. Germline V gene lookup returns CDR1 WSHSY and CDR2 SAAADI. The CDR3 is CASSENSGYEQYF. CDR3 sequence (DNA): TGCGCCAGCAGTGAGAATAGCGGGTACGAGCAGTACTTC.

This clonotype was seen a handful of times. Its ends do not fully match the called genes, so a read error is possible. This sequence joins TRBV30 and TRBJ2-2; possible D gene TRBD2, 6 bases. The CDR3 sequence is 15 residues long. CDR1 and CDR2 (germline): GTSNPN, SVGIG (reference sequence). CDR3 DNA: TGTGCCTGGAGTGTAGCGCGGGGTAGCACCGGGGAACTGTTTTTT. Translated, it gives CAWSVARGSTGELFF.

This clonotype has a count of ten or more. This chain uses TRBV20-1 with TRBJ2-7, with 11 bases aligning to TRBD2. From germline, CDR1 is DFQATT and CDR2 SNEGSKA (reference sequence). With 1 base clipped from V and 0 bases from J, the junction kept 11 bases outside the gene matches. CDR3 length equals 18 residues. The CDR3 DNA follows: TGCAGTGCTAGAGGTTCGCTAGCGGGAGGCCGAAGCTCCTACGAGCAGTACTTC. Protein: CSARGSLAGGRSSYEQYF.

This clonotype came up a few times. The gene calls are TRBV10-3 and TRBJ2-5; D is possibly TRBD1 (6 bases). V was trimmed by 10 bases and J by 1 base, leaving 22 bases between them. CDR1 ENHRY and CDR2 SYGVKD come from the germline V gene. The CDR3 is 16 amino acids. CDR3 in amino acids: CATMETGQMGQETQYF. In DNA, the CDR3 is TGTGCCACCATGGAGACAGGACAGATGGGCCAAGAGACCCAGTACTTC.

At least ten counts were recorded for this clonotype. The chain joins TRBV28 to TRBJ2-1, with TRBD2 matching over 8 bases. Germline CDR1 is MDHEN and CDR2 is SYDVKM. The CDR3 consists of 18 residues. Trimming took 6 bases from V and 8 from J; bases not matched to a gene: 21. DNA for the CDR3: TGTGCCAGCAGACTACGTTTGGGACTAGGAAATTGGGAGGATGAGCAGTTCTTC. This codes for CASRLRLGLGNWEDEQFF.

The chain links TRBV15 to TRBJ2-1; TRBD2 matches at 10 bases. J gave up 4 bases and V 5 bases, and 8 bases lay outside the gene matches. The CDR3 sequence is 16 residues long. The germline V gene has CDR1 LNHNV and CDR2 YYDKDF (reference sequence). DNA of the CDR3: TGTGCCACCAGCCGACCTGGACTAGCGGAATACAATGAGCAGTTCTTC. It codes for CATSRPGLAEYNEQFF.

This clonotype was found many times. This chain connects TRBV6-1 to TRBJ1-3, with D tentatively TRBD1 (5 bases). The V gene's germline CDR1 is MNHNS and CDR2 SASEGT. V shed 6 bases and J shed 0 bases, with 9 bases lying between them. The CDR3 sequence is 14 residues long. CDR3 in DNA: TGTGCCAGCAGCCAGGGAGTCTCTGGAAACACCATATATTTT. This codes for CASSQGVSGNTIYF.

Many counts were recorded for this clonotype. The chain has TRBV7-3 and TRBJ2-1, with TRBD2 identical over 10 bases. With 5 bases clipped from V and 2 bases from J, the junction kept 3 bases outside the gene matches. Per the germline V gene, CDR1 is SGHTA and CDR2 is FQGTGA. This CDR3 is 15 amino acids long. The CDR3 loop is CASSPSGSTYNEQFF. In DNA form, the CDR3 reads TGTGCCAGCAGCCCTAGCGGGAGTACCTACAATGAGCAGTTCTTC.

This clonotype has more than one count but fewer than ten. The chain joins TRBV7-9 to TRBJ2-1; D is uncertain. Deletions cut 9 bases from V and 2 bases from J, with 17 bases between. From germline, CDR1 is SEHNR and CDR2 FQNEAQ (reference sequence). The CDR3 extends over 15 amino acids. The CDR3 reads CASSSAISTYNEQFF. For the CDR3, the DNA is TGTGCCAGTTCATCAGCTATATCTACCTACAATGAGCAGTTCTTC.